These 28 T cell receptor beta chains originate from one sample sequenced in a study of cytomegalovirus exposure and HLA in healthy donors. 13 Jbeta primers and 60 Vbeta primers were used for the PCR. Clones were sequenced by immunoSEQ multiplex PCR, and TCRdb holds only the in-frame ones, with some missing. The sample contains about 160,000 clones, 79% of which appear only once. What was sequenced was PBMCs. These receptors were collected from a man in his forties in good health and CMV-seronegative.

This clone occurred once. The conserved phenylalanine or tryptophan normally closing the CDR3 is absent here, so this likely arose from a read error. It is unclear where the CDR3 begins or ends on the DNA, so no DNA is shown, and the CDR3 is as TCRdb lists it. The rearrangement joins TRBV21-1 to TRBJ2-7; TRBD2 is the table's D call, not checked against the DNA. TRBV21-1 is an annotated pseudogene. 15 amino acids form the CDR3, both terminal residues included. Here the CDR3 reads CASSRNLELSYEQYS.

This sequence joins TRBV29-1 and TRBJ2-7, with 9 bases matching TRBD1. This CDR3 contains 15 residues. Germline V gene data show CDR1 as SQVTM and CDR2 as ANQGSEA. Unmatched junction bases numbered 8, after V lost 0 bases and J lost 5 bases. Here the CDR3 DNA reads TGCAGCGTTGAAGATGCTGCGGGACAGGGACACGAGCAGTACTTC. Translated: CSVEDAAGQGHEQYF.

The chain joins TRBV7-8 to TRBJ1-2; 9 bases fit TRBD1. Per germline, CDR1 SGHVS and CDR2 FQNEAQ. The V gene end was trimmed by 6 bases and the J gene end by 8 bases; junction bases not matched to a gene: 10. This CDR3 has 14 residues. The CDR3 sequence: CASRGGQGDIGYTF. In nucleotides, the CDR3 is TGTGCCAGCAGGGGGGGACAGGGAGATATCGGCTACACCTTC.

The chain carries TRBV15 and TRBJ2-2; 9 bases agree with TRBD2. Germline V lookup: CDR1 LNHNV, CDR2 YYDKDF (reference sequence). V shed 1 base and J 6 bases; nucleotides not matched to a gene: 9. The CDR3 is made up of 17 amino acids. The DNA of the CDR3 is TGTGCCACCAGCAGAGTGGTGGCGGGAGGGTGGCCCGGGGAGCTGTTTTTT. It encodes CATSRVVAGGWPGELFF.

The chain uses TRBV5-1 and TRBJ2-2, with 9 bases fitting TRBD1. J gave up 7 bases and V 2 bases, and 6 bases lay outside the gene matches. Germline CDR1 SGHRS, CDR2 YFSETQ. The CDR3 runs to 15 residues. CDR3 amino acids: CASSFKQGADGELFF. The CDR3 DNA follows: TGCGCCAGCAGCTTCAAACAGGGGGCCGACGGGGAGCTGTTTTTT.

The CDR3 reads CASSRGTGYYTGELFF. The DNA for the CDR3 is TGTGCCAGCTCACGCGGGACAGGATACTACACCGGGGAGCTGTTTTTT. V and J are TRBV18 and TRBJ2-2, with TRBD1 matching over 8 bases. V gave up 4 bases and J gave up 3 bases; unmatched junction bases: 7. The CDR3 covers 16 residues. Germline lookup yields CDR1 KGHSH and CDR2 LQKENI.

CDR3 amino acids: CASRGEGASGANVLTF. The CDR3 nucleotides are TGTGCCAGCAGGGGTGAGGGGGCTTCTGGGGCCAACGTCCTGACTTTC. This chain uses TRBV2 with TRBJ2-6, with 7 nucleotides matching TRBD1. This CDR3 spans 16 amino acids. The germline CDR1 and CDR2 sequences are SNHLY and FYNNEI. J lost 1 base, V lost 6 bases, and 6 bases had no gene match.

This chain joins TRBV11-2 and TRBJ1-1; D perhaps matches TRBD1 (6 bases). The germline gives CDR1 SGHAT, CDR2 FQNNGV. V lost 3 bases, J lost 4 bases, and 15 bases lay in between. The CDR3 length is 15 residues. CDR3 nucleotides: TGTGCCAGCAGCTTCGCCCGGGGGGCCCCCACTGAAGCTTTCTTT. It is translated as CASSFARGAPTEAFF. Using reference TRBV11-2 and TRBJ1-1 for the parts outside the CDR3, the full variable domain is EAGVAQSPRYKIIEKRQSVAFWCNPISGHATLYWYQQILGQGPKLLIQFQNNGVVDDSQLPKDRFSAERLKGVDSTLKIQPAKLEDSAVYLCASSFARGAPTEAFFGQGTRLTVV.

The rearrangement uses TRBV7-9 and TRBJ2-3; 9 positions agree with TRBD1. In germline, CDR1 is SEHNR, CDR2 FQNEAQ (reference sequence). Trimming took 4 bases from V and 8 from J; bases not matched to a gene: 4. The length of the CDR3 is 13 residues. CDR3 in DNA: TGTGCCAGCAGCTCGACGGACAGGGGTACGCAGTATTTT. As protein: CASSSTDRGTQYF. Drawing the rest from reference TRBV7-9 and TRBJ2-3, the complete variable domain is DTGVSQNPRHKITKRGQNVTFRCDPISEHNRLYWYRQTLGQGPEFLTYFQNEAQLEKSRLLSDRFSAERPKGSFSTLEIQRTEQGDSAMYLCASSSTDRGTQYFGPGTRLTVL.

V and J are TRBV28 and TRBJ2-7; D gene ambiguous. This CDR3 is 11 amino acids long. The V gene lost 8 bases and the J gene lost 2 bases, with 7 bases spanning the gap. Germline V gene data show CDR1 as MDHEN and CDR2 as SYDVKM. The CDR3 reads CASRTAYEQYF. CDR3 in DNA: TGTGCCAGCCGCACGGCCTACGAGCAGTACTTC. The variable domain in full, with the rest retrieved from reference TRBV28 and TRBJ2-7, is DVKVTQSSRYLVKRTGEKVFLECVQDMDHENMFWYRQDPGLGLRLIYFSYDVKMKEKGDIPEGYSVSREKKERFSLILESASTNQTSMYLCASRTAYEQYFGPGTRLTVT.

The chain recombines TRBV10-1 with TRBJ1-1, with D hard to call. Between the trimmed V and J ends, which lost 7 bases and 4 bases, there was a span of 16 bases. This CDR3 contains 14 residues. The germline V gene has CDR1 WNHNN and CDR2 SYGVQD (reference sequence). The CDR3 reads CASKERRSGTEAFF. The CDR3, as DNA: TGCGCCAGCAAAGAGCGGCGGTCGGGCACTGAAGCTTTCTTT.

This chain uses TRBV27 with TRBJ2-1, with D maybe TRBD2 (5 bases). The CDR3 loop spans 16 amino acids. Germline values: CDR1 MNHEY, CDR2 SMNVEV (reference sequence). Trimming pared 0 bases from V and 0 bases from J, leaving 9 bases between. The CDR3 sequence is CASSLSTGSSYNEQFF. In nucleotides, the CDR3 is TGTGCCAGCAGTTTATCTACGGGGAGCTCCTACAATGAGCAGTTCTTC.

This chain uses TRBV5-6 with TRBJ2-7; 9 bases are a match to TRBD2. Germline CDR1 SGHDT, CDR2 YYEEEE. The V gene end was trimmed by 0 bases and the J gene end by 2 bases; junction bases not matched to a gene: 9. This CDR3 contains 17 residues. The CDR3 DNA sequence: TGTGCCAGCAGCTTGGGGGCAGCGGGAGGAATACCCTACGAGCAGTACTTC. Encoded protein: CASSLGAAGGIPYEQYF. Full variable domain (remainder filled in from reference TRBV5-6 and TRBJ2-7): DAGVTQSPTHLIKTRGQQVTLRCSPKSGHDTVSWYQQALGQGPQFIFQYYEEEERQRGNFPDRFSGHQFPNYSSELNVNALLLGDSALYLCASSLGAAGGIPYEQYFGPGTRLTVT.

The V gene is TRBV5-1, the J gene TRBJ2-3; either TRBD1 or TRBD2 may supply D (6 bases each). The CDR3 length is 15 residues. Looked up from germline, CDR1 is SGHRS and CDR2 is YFSETQ. The V end lost 7 bases, the J end lost 3 bases, and 18 bases lay between the germline ends. The CDR3 is CASSLEGVWTDTQYF. For the CDR3, the DNA is TGCGCCAGCTCCTTGGAGGGGGTTTGGACAGATACGCAGTATTTT.

The V gene is TRBV7-2, the J gene TRBJ2-5; tentatively, D is TRBD1 (6 bases). This CDR3 has 15 amino acids. The germline V gene has CDR1 SGHTA and CDR2 FQGNSA. Trimming removed 0 bases at V and 2 bases at J, with 10 bases between. In DNA form, the CDR3 reads TGTGCCAGCAGCTTAGCGTGGACAGATCAAGAGACCCAGTACTTC. Its translation is CASSLAWTDQETQYF.

The CDR3 is CASSETSGRGAGELFF. The CDR3 DNA reads as TGTGCCAGCAGTGAAACTAGCGGGAGAGGCGCCGGGGAGCTGTTTTTT. V gene TRBV6-1 combines with J gene TRBJ2-2, with 11 bases matching TRBD2. Germline CDR1 MNHNS, CDR2 SASEGT. With 2 bases clipped from V and 6 bases from J, the junction kept 5 bases outside the gene matches. The CDR3 is 16 residues long.

This sequence joins TRBV28 and TRBJ2-7; D perhaps matches TRBD1 (5 bases). The V and J ends lost 4 bases and 3 bases respectively, with 19 bases between them. CDR1 and CDR2 from the germline V gene are MDHEN and SYDVKM. The CDR3 has 16 residues. Here the CDR3 reads CASSSPTLQGYYEQYF. The DNA of the CDR3 is TGTGCCAGCAGTTCACCGACTCTTCAGGGCTACTACGAGCAGTACTTC.

J is TRBJ2-3 and V is TRBV5-1, with 7 bases identical to TRBD1. Germline V CDR1 and CDR2: SGHRS, YFSETQ. The V gene end was trimmed by 1 base and the J gene end by 1 base; junction bases not matched to a gene: 9. The CDR3 runs 17 residues. The DNA of the CDR3 is TGCGCCAGCAGCTTGACCCCAGGGGGAAGTGGCACAGATACGCAGTATTTT. Translated, it gives CASSLTPGGSGTDTQYF. The variable domain in full, with the rest retrieved from reference TRBV5-1 and TRBJ2-3, is KAGVTQTPRYLIKTRGQQVTLSCSPISGHRSVSWYQQTPGQGLQFLFEYFSETQRNKGNFPGRFSGRQFSNSRSEMNVSTLELGDSALYLCASSLTPGGSGTDTQYFGPGTRLTVL.

This clone was counted once. This chain links TRBV19 with TRBJ1-5; D uncertain. Germline CDR1 and CDR2: LNHDA and SQIVND (reference sequence). The CDR3 spans 17 residues. V was pared by 4 bases and J by 0 bases, with 16 bases between. The CDR3 reads CASSTPFDTLSNQPQHF. The CDR3 DNA reads as TGTGCCAGTAGTACCCCGTTTGACACCCTTAGCAATCAGCCCCAGCATTTT.

V usage is TRBV27 and J usage is TRBJ1-6, with 9 bases aligning to TRBD1. Germline V gives CDR1 MNHEY, CDR2 SMNVEV (reference sequence). V lost 6 bases to trimming and J lost 8 bases; unmatched junction nucleotides: 5. The CDR3 spans 14 residues. The CDR3 loop reads CASRRRDRDSPLHF. The CDR3 DNA reads TGTGCCAGCAGACGCCGGGACAGGGATTCACCCCTCCACTTT.

CDR3 in amino acids: CASSFAGSDTQYF. CDR3 DNA sequence: TGTGCCAGCAGCTTTGCGGGGTCGGATACGCAGTATTTT. The chain couples TRBV7-9 to TRBJ2-3, with D possibly matching TRBD2 (6 bases). Between the trimmed V and J ends, which lost 3 bases and 6 bases, there was a span of 10 bases. Germline CDR1 reads SEHNR; CDR2 reads FQNEAQ (reference sequence). There are 13 residues in the CDR3.

V gene TRBV11-2 combines with J gene TRBJ2-4; D call uncertain. Germline assignment: CDR1 SGHAT and CDR2 FQNNGV. The CDR3 consists of 13 residues. V was pared by 4 bases and J by 6 bases, with 10 bases between. The CDR3: CASSSTGLNIQYF. The CDR3 DNA sequence: TGTGCCAGCAGCTCCACTGGTTTAAACATTCAGTACTTC.

This clone was recorded only once. Other DNA sequences of this sample code for an identical CDR3. CDR3 amino acids: CASSESLAVSYEQYF. DNA for the CDR3: TGTGCCAGCAGTGAAAGTCTAGCGGTATCCTACGAGCAGTACTTC. The rearrangement uses TRBV6-1 and TRBJ2-7, with 7 bases that match TRBD2. The V segment lost 2 bases and the J segment 1 base; nucleotides outside the gene matches: 5. Germline CDR1 is MNHNS and CDR2 is SASEGT. The CDR3 is 15 amino acids.

CDR3 region: CASSQKMIGTLGAGTGELFF. CDR3 nucleotides: TGCGCCAGCAGCCAAAAGATGATCGGGACGTTGGGAGCGGGCACCGGGGAGCTGTTTTTT. The chain recombines TRBV5-1 with TRBJ2-2, with D tentatively TRBD2 (6 bases). Trimming took 4 bases from V and 4 from J, leaving 29 bases between them. This CDR3 region has 20 residues. Germline assignment: CDR1 SGHRS and CDR2 YFSETQ.

This clone has a handful of counts. The rearrangement links TRBV5-4 to TRBJ2-7; the D gene is possibly TRBD1 (6 bases). The ends were cut back, 0 bases at V and 7 bases at J, with 8 bases in the middle. This CDR3 is 12 amino acids long. In germline, CDR1 is SGHNT, CDR2 YYREEE (reference sequence). CDR3 nucleotide sequence: TGTGCCAGCAGCTTGGCCACAGGGGAGCAGTACTTC. Translated, it gives CASSLATGEQYF. The variable domain in full, with the rest retrieved from reference TRBV5-4 and TRBJ2-7, is ETGVTQSPTHLIKTRGQQVTLRCSSQSGHNTVSWYQQALGQGPQFIFQYYREEENGRGNFPPRFSGLQFPNYSSELNVNALELDDSALYLCASSLATGEQYFGPGTRLTVT.

The CDR3 loop is CASSQDWADTGSLAEQYF. CDR3 in DNA: TGCGCCAGCAGCCAAGATTGGGCGGATACAGGGAGCCTCGCCGAGCAGTACTTC. The chain recombines TRBV4-3 with TRBJ2-5; weak D call: TRBD1 (6 bases). The closer fit of TRBJ2-7 to the DNA end suggests the J call may be wrong. The CDR3 length is 18 residues. Germline CDR1 is LGHNA and CDR2 is YSLEER.

V usage is TRBV7-8 and J usage is TRBJ2-1; D is perhaps TRBD1 (6 bases). CDR1 and CDR2 (germline): SGHVS, FQNEAQ. V was shortened by 5 bases and J by 6 bases, with 23 bases between the two germline ends. CDR3 length equals 17 residues. The CDR3 here is CASSLSSGTIKSNEQFF. CDR3 DNA sequence: TGTGCCAGCAGCCTTAGCTCCGGGACAATTAAGAGCAATGAGCAGTTCTTC.

The genes are TRBV10-3 and TRBJ2-7; 9 bases line up with TRBD2. V lost 7 bases to trimming and J lost 2 bases; unmatched junction nucleotides: 6. Germline CDR1 reads ENHRY; CDR2 reads SYGVKD. The CDR3 totals 14 residues. The CDR3, as DNA: TGTGCCATCACCCAGGGCGGGAGGGCCTACGAGCAGTACTTC. Translated: CAITQGGRAYEQYF.